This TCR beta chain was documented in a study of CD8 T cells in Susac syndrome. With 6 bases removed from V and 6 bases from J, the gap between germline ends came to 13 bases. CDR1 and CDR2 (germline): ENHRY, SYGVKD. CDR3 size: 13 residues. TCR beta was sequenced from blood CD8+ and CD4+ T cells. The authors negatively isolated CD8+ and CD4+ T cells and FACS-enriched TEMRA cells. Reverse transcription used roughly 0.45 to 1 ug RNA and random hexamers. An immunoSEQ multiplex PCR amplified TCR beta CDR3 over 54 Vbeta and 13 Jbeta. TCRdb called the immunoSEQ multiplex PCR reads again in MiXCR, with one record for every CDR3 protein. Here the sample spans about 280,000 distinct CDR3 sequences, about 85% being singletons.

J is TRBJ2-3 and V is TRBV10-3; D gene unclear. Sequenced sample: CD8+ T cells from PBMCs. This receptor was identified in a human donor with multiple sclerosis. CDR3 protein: CAISVYEADTQYF. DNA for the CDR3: TGTGCCATCAGCGTCTACGAAGCCGATACGCAGTATTTT.